These 5 T cell receptor beta chains originate from one sample sequenced in a study of shared clonotypes between healthy human individuals. Libraries were prepared by immunoSEQ multiplex PCR; TCRdb keeps only in-frame clonotypes and omits some of them. Among approximately 2.5 million clones listed, approximately 93% were seen once. The specimen sequenced was naive CD4+ T cells from PBMCs. Subset defined: CD45RA+ positively selected. All receptors derive from a man aged 18 to 35 in good health. Some clones in this sample may be carry-over from other donors' samples.

About this clone: The sample contains more than one DNA sequence encoding this CDR3. DNA for the CDR3: TGTGCCAGCAGTCTGCTTCCGGGACAGGGGGCTTACGAGCAGTACTTC. It yields the protein CASSLLPGQGAYEQYF. The chain recombines TRBV28 with TRBJ2-7; 12 bases are shared with TRBD1. V shed 5 bases and J 4 bases; nucleotides not matched to a gene: 9. The CDR3 covers 16 residues. CDR1 and CDR2 (germline): MDHEN, SYDVKM.

This clone was seen a single time. The chain uses TRBV19 and TRBJ2-1, with 11 bases lining up with TRBD2. The CDR3 has 16 residues. V gave up 5 bases and J gave up 3 bases; unmatched junction bases: 6. From germline, CDR1 is LNHDA and CDR2 SQIVND (reference sequence). CDR3 residues: CASSVIGTSGYNEQFF. In DNA, the CDR3 is TGTGCCAGTAGTGTAATCGGGACTAGCGGCTACAATGAGCAGTTCTTC. Full variable domain (outside the CDR3, taken from reference TRBV19 and TRBJ2-1): DGGITQSPKYLFRKEGQNVTLSCEQNLNHDAMYWYRQDPGQGLRLIYYSQIVNDFQKGDIAEGYSVSREKKESFPLTVTSAQKNPTAFYLCASSVIGTSGYNEQFFGPGTRLTVL.

The chain has TRBV6-1 and TRBJ2-5; TRBD2 is a possible D gene (6 bases). This CDR3 has 15 residues. The germline V gene has CDR1 MNHNS and CDR2 SASEGT. The V and J ends lost 6 bases and 2 bases respectively, with 16 bases between them. The CDR3 sequence: CASREEGQLQETQYF. The CDR3 region has the DNA TGTGCCAGCAGAGAGGAGGGGCAGTTACAAGAGACCCAGTACTTC.

In its sample, this clone was seen once. This chain joins TRBV5-1 and TRBJ2-2; D possibly matches TRBD1 or TRBD2 (5 bases each). CDR3 length equals 16 residues. Germline CDR1 SGHRS, CDR2 YFSETQ. The ends were cut back, 6 bases at V and 5 bases at J, with 20 bases in the middle. The DNA of the CDR3 is TGCGCCAGCAACCCGGTTGAGGGGTTTGGGACCGGGGAGCTGTTTTTT. Translated, it gives CASNPVEGFGTGELFF.

J is TRBJ1-6 and V is TRBV6-6; 7 nucleotides match TRBD1. The V and J ends lost 2 bases and 7 bases, in that order; junction bases with no gene match: 5. The CDR3 length is 15 residues. Germline CDR1 reads MNHNY; CDR2 reads SVGAGI (reference sequence). The CDR3 sequence is CASSYARGQNSPLHF. CDR3 DNA sequence: TGTGCCAGCAGTTACGCTAGGGGGCAAAATTCACCCCTCCACTTT.